This T cell receptor beta chain is drawn from a study of blood T cell repertoires in COVID-19. The overall study: The study drew acute and convalescent COVID-19 samples from the United States, Italy and Spain. Nucleic acid was either cDNA or gDNA, and it came from T cells, B-cell-depleted T cells, or PBMCs.

The germline V gene has CDR1 MNHEY and CDR2 SMNVEV (reference sequence). Germline trimming cut 6 bases from V and 7 bases from J; bases unmatched to any gene: 10. The CDR3 consists of 15 residues. In its sample, this clone was seen a few times. Per the study methods: Reference gene primer amplification gave nucleated cell count estimates. TCRdb's table, derived via immunoSEQ multiplex PCR, lists solely in-frame clones and lacks some. That table furnishes V, J and clone size, whereas the DNA furnished D and trimming. The sample has about 140,000 clones, roughly four fifths seen once. Sequencing was performed on peripheral blood. This sequence originates from a woman of 80 years or more with active or convalescent COVID-19. The rearrangement uses TRBV27 and TRBJ1-3; 9 bases match TRBD1. The CDR3 coding sequence is TGTGCCAGCAGGAAACAGGGGGCGAGGGGGAACACCATATATTTT. Its protein product is CASRKQGARGNTIYF.